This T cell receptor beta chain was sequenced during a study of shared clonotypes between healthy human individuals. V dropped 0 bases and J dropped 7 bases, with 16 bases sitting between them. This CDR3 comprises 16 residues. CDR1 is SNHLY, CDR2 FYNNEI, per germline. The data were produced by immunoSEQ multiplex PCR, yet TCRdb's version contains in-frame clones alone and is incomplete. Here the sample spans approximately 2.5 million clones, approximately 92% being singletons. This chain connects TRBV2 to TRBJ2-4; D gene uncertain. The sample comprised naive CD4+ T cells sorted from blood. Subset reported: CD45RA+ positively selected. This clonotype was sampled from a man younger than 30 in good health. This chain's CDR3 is CASSEAIGSITNIQYF. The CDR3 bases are TGTGCCAGCAGTGAAGCGATTGGATCTATAACGAACATTCAGTACTTC.